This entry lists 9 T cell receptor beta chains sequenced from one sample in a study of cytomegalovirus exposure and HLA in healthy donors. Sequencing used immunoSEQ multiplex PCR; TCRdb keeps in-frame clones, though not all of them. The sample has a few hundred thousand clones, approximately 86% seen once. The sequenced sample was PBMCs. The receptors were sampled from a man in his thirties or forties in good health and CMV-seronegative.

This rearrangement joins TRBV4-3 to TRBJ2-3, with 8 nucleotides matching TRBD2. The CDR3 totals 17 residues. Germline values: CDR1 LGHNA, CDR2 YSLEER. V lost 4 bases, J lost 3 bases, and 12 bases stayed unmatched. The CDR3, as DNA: TGCGCCAGCAGCCCCCGCGAAGCGGGGGAAAGAACAGATACGCAGTATTTT. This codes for CASSPREAGERTDTQYF.

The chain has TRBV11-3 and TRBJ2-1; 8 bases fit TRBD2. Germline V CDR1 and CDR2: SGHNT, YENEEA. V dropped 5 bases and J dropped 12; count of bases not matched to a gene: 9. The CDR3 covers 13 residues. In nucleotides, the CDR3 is TGTGCCAGCAGCGCCGGGACTAGTCGGAGGCAGTTCTTC. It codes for CASSAGTSRRQFF.

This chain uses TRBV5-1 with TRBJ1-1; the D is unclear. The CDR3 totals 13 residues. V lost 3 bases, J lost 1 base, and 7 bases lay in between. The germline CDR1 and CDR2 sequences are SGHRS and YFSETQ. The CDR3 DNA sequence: TGCGCCAGCAGCTCCTACAGGAACACTGAAGCTTTCTTT. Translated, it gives CASSSYRNTEAFF.

CDR3 loop: CASSRPGQVANTGELFF. DNA of the CDR3: TGTGCCAGCAGCCGACCCGGACAGGTAGCGAACACCGGGGAGCTGTTTTTT. The chain employs TRBV27 and TRBJ2-2; TRBD1 aligns across 7 bases. This CDR3 spans 17 amino acids. Germline V gene sequence: CDR1 MNHEY, CDR2 SMNVEV (reference sequence). After removal of 6 bases from V and 0 bases from J, the junction contained 10 bases not matched to a gene.

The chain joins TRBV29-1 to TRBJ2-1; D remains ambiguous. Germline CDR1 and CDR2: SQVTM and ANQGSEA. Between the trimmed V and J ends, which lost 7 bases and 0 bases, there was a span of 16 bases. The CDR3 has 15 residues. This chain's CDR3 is CSASVLPSSYNEQFF. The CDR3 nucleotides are TGCAGCGCCTCGGTATTGCCTAGCTCCTACAATGAGCAGTTCTTC.

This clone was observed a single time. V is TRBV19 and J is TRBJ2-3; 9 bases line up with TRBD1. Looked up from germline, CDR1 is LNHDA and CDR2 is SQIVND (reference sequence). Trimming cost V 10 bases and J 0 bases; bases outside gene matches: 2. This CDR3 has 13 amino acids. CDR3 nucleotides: TGTGCCACTGGGACAGGGAGCACAGATACGCAGTATTTT. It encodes CATGTGSTDTQYF.

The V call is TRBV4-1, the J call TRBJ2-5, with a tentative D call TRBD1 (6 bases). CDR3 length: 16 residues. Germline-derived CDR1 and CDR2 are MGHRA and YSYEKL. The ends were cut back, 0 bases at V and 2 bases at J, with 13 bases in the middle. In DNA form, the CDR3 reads TGCGCCAGCAGCCAAGATGTAGGGACACGACAAGAGACCCAGTACTTC. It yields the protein CASSQDVGTRQETQYF.

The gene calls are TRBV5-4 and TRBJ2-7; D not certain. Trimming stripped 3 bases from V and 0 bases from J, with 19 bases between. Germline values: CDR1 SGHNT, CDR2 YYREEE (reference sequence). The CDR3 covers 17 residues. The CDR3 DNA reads TGTGCCAGCAGCTCGATAACCACTGAGTTGAGCTCCTACGAGCAGTACTTC. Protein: CASSSITTELSSYEQYF.

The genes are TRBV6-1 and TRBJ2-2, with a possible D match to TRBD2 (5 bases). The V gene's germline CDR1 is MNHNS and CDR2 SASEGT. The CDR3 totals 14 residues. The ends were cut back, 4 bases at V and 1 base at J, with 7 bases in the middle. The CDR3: CASSGAGNTGELFF. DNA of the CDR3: TGTGCCAGCAGTGGGGCGGGGAACACCGGGGAGCTGTTTTTT.